The 29 T cell receptor beta chains below come from one sample, sequenced in a study of immune evolution from preneoplasia to lung adenocarcinoma. The table came from immunoSEQ multiplex PCR; TCRdb's copy has only in-frame clones and leaves some out. Among thousands of clones listed, over 70% were seen once. What was sequenced was FFPE atypical adenomatous hyperplasia tissue from the lung. Indicated subset: atypical adenomatous hyperplasia (AAH), lung preneoplasia. The receptors come from a person between 65 and 80 years old with lung adenocarcinoma.

This clone appeared a few times. V and J are TRBV11-2 and TRBJ2-1; 8 bases agree with TRBD2. V lost 5 bases, J lost 7 bases, and 16 bases stayed unmatched. The V gene's germline CDR1 is SGHAT and CDR2 FQNNGV. The CDR3 sequence is 17 residues long. The CDR3 is CASSGGLAGFFGNEQFF. CDR3 nucleotides: TGTGCCAGCAGCGGAGGTTTAGCGGGATTTTTTGGGAATGAGCAGTTCTTC.

By frequency in the sample, this clone is large. The chain couples TRBV5-1 to TRBJ2-1; D may correspond to TRBD1 or TRBD2 (5 bases each). V lost 4 bases and J 5 bases, leaving 19 bases between the germline ends. Germline CDR1 SGHRS, CDR2 YFSETQ. The CDR3 spans 16 residues. The CDR3 DNA reads as TGCGCCAGCAGCCCGGGTAACCCAGGGACCAACAATGAGCAGTTCTTC. Translated, it gives CASSPGNPGTNNEQFF.

The chain combines TRBV2 with TRBJ2-5; D is ambiguous. The ends were cut back, 3 bases at V and 3 bases at J, with 14 bases in the middle. The germline CDR1 and CDR2 sequences are SNHLY and FYNNEI. This CDR3 comprises 15 residues. In DNA, the CDR3 is TGTGCCAGCAGTGAGGATAACGGAAAGGAAGAGACCCAGTACTTC. Encoded protein: CASSEDNGKEETQYF.

The rearrangement uses TRBV19 and TRBJ1-2, with D perhaps matching TRBD1 (5 bases). This CDR3 spans 15 amino acids. Between the trimmed V and J ends, which lost 5 bases and 0 bases, there was a span of 13 bases. The germline V gene has CDR1 LNHDA and CDR2 SQIVND (reference sequence). The CDR3 loop is CASSVTGLANYGYTF. The CDR3 DNA reads as TGTGCCAGTAGTGTTACAGGTTTAGCTAACTATGGCTACACCTTC.

The V call is TRBV6-1, the J call TRBJ2-7, with TRBD1 as a possible D gene (5 bases). V shed 2 bases and J shed 5 bases, with 13 bases lying between them. Germline loops: CDR1 MNHNS, CDR2 SASEGT. The CDR3 covers 14 residues. The CDR3 nucleotides read TGTGCCAGCAGTGAAAGGGGTCGCAGCCACGAGCAGTACTTC. This translates into CASSERGRSHEQYF.

This clone showed up just once. The V gene is TRBV6-4, the J gene TRBJ2-1; D is undetermined. Trimming took 6 bases from V and 7 from J, leaving 16 bases between them. The CDR3 is made up of 14 amino acids. In germline, CDR1 is MRHNA, CDR2 SNTAGT. The CDR3 sequence is CASSPLHSSNEQFF. In nucleotides, the CDR3 is TGTGCCAGCAGCCCCCTCCATAGTAGTAATGAGCAGTTCTTC.

This sequence joins TRBV13 and TRBJ2-1, with 7 bases fitting TRBD2. Germline CDR1 and CDR2: PRHDT and FYEKMQ (reference sequence). The CDR3 contains 14 residues. J was trimmed by 7 bases and V by 6 bases; bases with no gene match: 9. CDR3: CASRRLAEGNEQFF. The CDR3 nucleotides read TGTGCCAGCAGACGGCTAGCGGAGGGAAATGAGCAGTTCTTC.

J is TRBJ1-4 and V is TRBV5-4; TRBD1 aligns across 9 bases. J was trimmed by 4 bases and V by 0 bases; bases with no gene match: 1. CDR3 length: 15 residues. Germline CDR1 SGHNT, CDR2 YYREEE (reference sequence). For the CDR3, the DNA is TGTGCCAGCAGCTTGGGGACAGGGGTTAATGAAAAACTGTTTTTT. Translated: CASSLGTGVNEKLFF.

V is TRBV5-5 and J is TRBJ1-3; D not resolved. V lost 0 bases and J lost 2, with 9 bases in between. The CDR3 has 15 amino acids. Germline lookup yields CDR1 SGHKS and CDR2 YYEKEE (reference sequence). The CDR3 nucleotides are TGTGCCAGCAGCTTGGGGCAGCGAGCTGGAAACACCATATATTTT. Translating gives CASSLGQRAGNTIYF.

The rearrangement joins TRBV5-1 to TRBJ2-7; 8 nucleotides agree with TRBD1. The CDR3 contains 13 residues. The V gene's germline CDR1 is SGHRS and CDR2 YFSETQ. V shed 4 bases and J 6 bases; nucleotides not matched to a gene: 6. CDR3 sequence (DNA): TGCGCCAGCAGCCCGGGGACAGGCCCCGAGCAGTACTTC. This codes for CASSPGTGPEQYF.

A note on this clone: One end of the junction is discordant with germline, which a read error may explain. This chain links TRBV11-2 with TRBJ1-2, with D perhaps matching TRBD1 (5 bases). Looked up from germline, CDR1 is SGHAT and CDR2 is FQNNGV. The CDR3 loop spans 13 amino acids. The CDR3 nucleotides are TGTGCCAGTAGCTTCACCCAGGGATACGGCTACACCTTC. As protein: CASSFTQGYGYTF.

V is TRBV7-9 and J is TRBJ2-7; 9 nucleotides align to TRBD1. Germline CDR1 is SEHNR and CDR2 is FQNEAQ (reference sequence). The CDR3 loop spans 15 amino acids. The trim removed 4 bases at V and 3 bases at J, leaving 7 bases unmatched. CDR3 bases: TGTGCCAGCAGCTACGGGACAGGGATAAGCTACGAGCAGTACTTC. It specifies CASSYGTGISYEQYF.

The genes are TRBV7-2 and TRBJ2-1, with TRBD2 matching over 7 bases. The CDR3 spans 14 residues. Germline-derived CDR1 and CDR2 are SGHTA and FQGNSA. V lost 6 bases to trimming and J lost 2 bases; unmatched junction nucleotides: 4. Here the CDR3 reads CASRGGRTYNEQFF. The CDR3 bases are TGTGCCAGCAGGGGCGGGAGAACCTACAATGAGCAGTTCTTC.

The chain has TRBV19 and TRBJ2-1; 7 bases are shared with TRBD2. From germline, CDR1 is LNHDA and CDR2 SQIVND (reference sequence). The CDR3 contains 13 residues. The trim removed 0 bases at V and 15 bases at J, leaving 8 bases unmatched. This CDR3 reads CASSIEGRELRFF. CDR3 in DNA: TGTGCCAGTAGTATAGAAGGGCGGGAGCTTAGGTTCTTC.

The gene calls are TRBV11-3 and TRBJ1-1; 7 nucleotides line up with TRBD1. Germline V gene data show CDR1 as SGHNT and CDR2 as YENEEA. The CDR3 has 14 amino acids. V was clipped by 5 bases and J by 4 bases; unmatched bases: 7. CDR3: CASSPRTGSTEAFF. CDR3 DNA: TGTGCCAGCAGCCCACGGACAGGAAGCACTGAAGCTTTCTTT.

This chain links TRBV29-1 with TRBJ2-7; the match to TRBD1 covers 10 bases. V dropped 4 bases and J dropped 6; count of bases not matched to a gene: 9. This CDR3 is built from 14 residues. Germline values: CDR1 SQVTM, CDR2 ANQGSEA. CDR3: CSVGPGQGRREQYF. CDR3 bases: TGCAGCGTTGGACCGGGACAGGGGCGCCGCGAGCAGTACTTC.

This clone was observed a handful of times. The chain uses TRBV11-3 and TRBJ2-5; perhaps TRBD2 as D (5 bases). V was trimmed by 5 bases and J by 2 bases, leaving 12 bases between them. The CDR3 has 14 amino acids. Germline CDR1 reads SGHNT; CDR2 reads YENEEA. The CDR3 region is CASSLDPGQETQYF. CDR3 coding DNA: TGTGCCAGCAGCCTCGACCCGGGGCAAGAGACCCAGTACTTC.

The chain couples TRBV6-4 to TRBJ2-3, with D unresolved. This CDR3 region has 12 residues. The V end lost 9 bases, the J end lost 6 bases, and 13 bases lay between the germline ends. In germline, CDR1 is MRHNA, CDR2 SNTAGT. The chain's CDR3 is CASAAVGDTQYF. DNA for the CDR3: TGTGCCAGTGCTGCAGTGGGGGATACGCAGTATTTT.

The chain links TRBV21-1 to TRBJ2-4; the table's D call of TRBD2 was not tested on the DNA. TRBV21-1 is a listed pseudogene. This CDR3 has 16 residues. CDR3 DNA: TGTGCCAGCAGCCGCACCCGGGGGGTAGCCAAAAACATTCAGTACTTC. As protein: CASSRTRGVAKNIQYF.

The rearrangement uses TRBV28 and TRBJ2-1; TRBD2 matches at 14 bases. The germline gives CDR1 MDHEN, CDR2 SYDVKM. CDR3 length: 16 residues. The V gene end was trimmed by 8 bases and the J gene end by 8 bases; junction bases not matched to a gene: 11. In nucleotides, the CDR3 is TGTGCCAGCCGAGGGAGGAGACTAGCGGGAGGGGATGAGCAGTTCTTC. Protein sequence: CASRGRRLAGGDEQFF.

The V and J genes are TRBV25-1 and TRBJ2-7; a possible D gene is TRBD2 (6 bases). Deletions cut 6 bases from V and 2 bases from J, with 17 bases between. CDR1 is MGHDK, CDR2 SYGVNS, per germline. CDR3 length: 15 residues. As DNA, the CDR3 is TGTGCCAGCAGAACGGGACTGGAGGGCCCCTACGAGCAGTACTTC. This sequence encodes CASRTGLEGPYEQYF.

V gene TRBV27 combines with J gene TRBJ2-1; TRBD2 matches at 16 bases. Germline V gene sequence: CDR1 MNHEY, CDR2 SMNVEV (reference sequence). V lost 7 bases to trimming and J lost 7 bases; unmatched junction nucleotides: 10. CDR3 length: 17 residues. CDR3 bases: TGTGCCAGCACCACGGGACTAGCGGGAGGGCCATTTAATGAGCAGTTCTTC. This codes for CASTTGLAGGPFNEQFF.

The rearrangement uses TRBV10-3 and TRBJ2-6, with 7 bases fitting TRBD1. The germline V gene encodes CDR1 ENHRY and CDR2 SYGVKD. CDR3 length: 16 residues. V lost 6 bases and J lost 0; bases outside the gene matches: 5. The CDR3 here is CAISPGTASGANVLTF. CDR3 in DNA: TGTGCCATCAGCCCCGGGACAGCCTCTGGGGCCAACGTCCTGACTTTC.

This chain joins TRBV6-1 and TRBJ2-7; 10 nucleotides line up with TRBD1. Germline values: CDR1 MNHNS, CDR2 SASEGT. Germline trimming cut 3 bases from V and 4 bases from J; bases unmatched to any gene: 3. This CDR3 is built from 14 residues. The CDR3 reads CASSEGTGVYEQYF. CDR3 bases: TGTGCCAGCAGTGAGGGGACAGGGGTTTACGAGCAGTACTTC.

V is TRBV5-1 and J is TRBJ2-3; TRBD2 agrees at 14 bases. With 4 bases clipped from V and 2 bases from J, the junction kept 6 bases outside the gene matches. There are 17 residues in the CDR3. Germline V gives CDR1 SGHRS, CDR2 YFSETQ. CDR3 amino acids: CASSPLTSGRVTDTQYF. The DNA for the CDR3 is TGCGCCAGCAGCCCCCTGACTAGCGGGAGGGTCACAGATACGCAGTATTTT.

This chain joins TRBV27 and TRBJ2-1, with unresolved D. V lost 7 bases and J 0 bases, leaving 16 bases between the germline ends. The CDR3 extends over 16 amino acids. Germline V gene data show CDR1 as MNHEY and CDR2 as SMNVEV (reference sequence). The CDR3 nucleotides are TGTGCCAGCATTCCGACATCCCGGAGCTCCTACAATGAGCAGTTCTTC. Translation: CASIPTSRSSYNEQFF.

The V call is TRBV6-1, the J call TRBJ2-7; weak D call: TRBD1 (5 bases). Trimming pared 8 bases from V and 3 bases from J, leaving 20 bases between. Germline CDR1 and CDR2: MNHNS and SASEGT. The CDR3 sequence is 15 residues long. The CDR3 protein is CASGHPGYGVYEQYF. The CDR3 region has the DNA TGTGCCAGCGGCCACCCAGGGTATGGGGTCTACGAGCAGTACTTC.

This clone was seen a single time. The J gene is TRBJ1-1, the V gene TRBV5-1; no clear D gene. V was shortened by 4 bases and J by 0 bases, with 7 bases between the two germline ends. Germline CDR1 reads SGHRS; CDR2 reads YFSETQ. The CDR3 runs to 13 residues. CDR3 sequence: CASSTTLNTEAFF. In DNA, the CDR3 is TGCGCCAGCAGCACTACCCTGAACACTGAAGCTTTCTTT.

This clone was counted only a few times. J is TRBJ2-2 and V is TRBV29-1, with D perhaps matching TRBD1 (6 bases). The CDR3 totals 16 residues. Germline CDR1 is SQVTM and CDR2 is ANQGSEA. With 0 bases removed from V and 3 bases from J, the gap between germline ends came to 14 bases. Here the CDR3 DNA reads TGCAGCGTTGAAGATATAGACAGGCCACACACCGGGGAGCTGTTTTTT. Amino acid sequence: CSVEDIDRPHTGELFF.